Shown below are 27 T cell receptor beta chains from a single sample sequenced in a study of blood T cells in healthy people across ages. It was with a sample-barcoded 5' primer and a J-beta primer mix that a second PCR of roughly 7 to 12 cycles was run. TCRdb reprocessed the 5' RACE reads with MiXCR, giving one entry per CDR3 protein. Among 540,000 or so distinct CDR3 sequences listed, 24% were seen once. These same data were also listed under a study on T cells of mothers and their children.

Sequenced sample: blood. Every receptor here comes from a boy between 5 and 17 years old in good health.

V usage is TRBV12-3 or TRBV12-4 and J usage is TRBJ2-6, with TRBD2 matching 9 bases. The CDR3 has 16 amino acids. V trimming: 3 bases; J trimming: 0 bases; junction bases outside the gene matches: 0. Here the CDR3 reads CASSFSGGSGANVLTF. The CDR3 nucleotides read TGTGCCAGCAGTTTTAGCGGGGGCTCTGGGGCCAACGTCCTGACTTTC.

The V gene is TRBV20-1, the J gene TRBJ2-1, with 10 bases fitting TRBD2. CDR3 length: 15 amino acids. The ends lost 3 bases at V and 1 base at J; junction bases unmatched: 3. Germline lookup yields CDR1 DFQATT and CDR2 SNEGSKA (reference sequence). The CDR3 spells CSASTSGTSYNEQFF. CDR3 nucleotides: TGCAGTGCTAGCACTAGCGGGACTTCCTACAATGAGCAGTTCTTC.

The rearrangement uses TRBV20-1 and TRBJ2-5; weak D call: TRBD1 (5 bases). The CDR3 covers 16 residues. Between the trimmed V and J ends, which lost 6 bases and 1 base, there was a span of 21 bases. Germline lookup yields CDR1 DFQATT and CDR2 SNEGSKA (reference sequence). The CDR3 nucleotides read TGCAGTGCCCCGATCCCCCACCAGGGTTCCCAAGAGACCCAGTACTTC. As protein: CSAPIPHQGSQETQYF.

CDR3 sequence (DNA): TGTGCCAGCAGCTTAGAAGGGGGCTCTTTATTAGATACGCAGTATTTT. Its translation is CASSLEGGSLLDTQYF. The chain uses TRBV7-3 and TRBJ2-3; 7 positions agree with TRBD1. Germline V gene lookup returns CDR1 SGHTA and CDR2 FQGTGA. This CDR3 comprises 16 residues. The J segment lost 5 bases and the V segment lost 2 bases, leaving 10 bases of the junction unmatched.

This clonotype appeared a few times. The junction and the germline gene differ at one end; a read error may be behind it. The rearrangement joins TRBV27 to TRBJ2-7; D call uncertain. CDR1 MNHEY and CDR2 SMNVEV come from the germline V gene (reference sequence). The CDR3 has 13 amino acids. The chain's CDR3 is CAGSFRSTYEQYF. CDR3 nucleotides: TGTGCCGGCAGTTTTCGGTCTACCTACGAGCAGTACTTC.

This clonotype was recorded a few times. V is TRBV6-4 and J is TRBJ2-2, with TRBD2 as a possible D gene (5 bases). Trimming removed 3 bases from V and 4 bases from J, with 12 bases in between. Germline lookup yields CDR1 MRHNA and CDR2 SNTAGT. The CDR3 totals 15 residues. This CDR3 is CASSESSESTGELFF. CDR3 coding DNA: TGTGCCAGCAGTGAGAGTAGCGAATCCACCGGGGAGCTGTTTTTT.

This chain links TRBV27 with TRBJ2-7; 8 positions match TRBD2. From germline, CDR1 is MNHEY and CDR2 SMNVEV (reference sequence). The CDR3 loop spans 14 amino acids. Trimming cost V 5 bases and J 4 bases; bases outside gene matches: 7. For the CDR3, the DNA is TGTGCCAGCAGTATCGGGACTAGTTCGTACGAGCAGTACTTC. Translation: CASSIGTSSYEQYF.

The chain uses TRBV10-3 and TRBJ1-1; possible D gene TRBD1, 5 bases. CDR1 and CDR2 (germline): ENHRY, SYGVKD. The V and J ends lost 8 bases and 5 bases respectively, with 15 bases between them. The CDR3 covers 13 residues. The CDR3 sequence is CAIAAYGGTEAFF. DNA for the CDR3: TGTGCCATCGCTGCCTACGGGGGGACTGAAGCTTTCTTT.

This chain joins TRBV19 and TRBJ1-2; maybe TRBD1 (5 bases). The CDR3 is made up of 12 amino acids. The V gene lost 3 bases and the J gene lost 8 bases, with 10 bases spanning the gap. Germline loops: CDR1 LNHDA, CDR2 SQIVND (reference sequence). The CDR3 DNA reads TGTGCCAGTAGTATTGGAGGACACGGCTACACCTTC. Amino acid sequence: CASSIGGHGYTF.

This clonotype has just a few counts. The CDR3 DNA reads as TGTGCCACCAGTGACCCGCGGACAGGGAGGGACGAGCAGTACTTC. It is translated as CATSDPRTGRDEQYF. The rearrangement joins TRBV24-1 to TRBJ2-7; D possibly corresponds to TRBD1 (8 bases). From germline, CDR1 is KGHDR and CDR2 SFDVKD. Trimming removed 4 bases at V and 5 bases at J, with 17 bases between. CDR3 size: 15 residues.

This clonotype was observed a few times. V and J are TRBV5-1 and TRBJ2-1, with D perhaps TRBD2 (5 bases). V was shortened by 4 bases and J by 5 bases, with 13 bases between the two germline ends. The CDR3 contains 14 residues. Per the germline V gene, CDR1 is SGHRS and CDR2 is YFSETQ. CDR3 sequence: CASSPDSRNNEQFF. The CDR3 DNA reads as TGCGCCAGCAGCCCGGACTCCAGGAACAATGAGCAGTTCTTC.

This clonotype came up a few times. CDR3 DNA sequence: TGCAGTGCTAGAAGTGGGGGGGCACTCACCGGGGAGCTGTTTTTT. Encoded protein: CSARSGGALTGELFF. This rearrangement joins TRBV20-1 to TRBJ2-2, with D tentatively TRBD2 (7 bases). Germline V gene data show CDR1 as DFQATT and CDR2 as SNEGSKA (reference sequence). The CDR3 totals 15 residues. Trimming cost V 2 bases and J 4 bases, with 14 bases left between them.

This clonotype showed up many times. The chain joins TRBV11-2 to TRBJ2-5, with 11 bases aligning to TRBD2. J gave up 9 bases and V 4 bases, and 7 bases lay outside the gene matches. The CDR3 is 14 residues long. Germline CDR1 reads SGHAT; CDR2 reads FQNNGV. The CDR3 DNA reads as TGTGCCAGCAGCTCCTTAGCGGGGGGGCAGGCCCAGTACTTC. Translating it yields CASSSLAGGQAQYF.

In nucleotides, the CDR3 is TGTGCCAGCAGTTACGTGGTAGTGGGGGCCAAAAACATTCAGTACTTC. It encodes CASSYVVVGAKNIQYF. This rearrangement joins TRBV6-6 to TRBJ2-4; D uncertain. Deletions cut 2 bases from V and 1 base from J, with 12 bases between. The CDR3 is made up of 16 amino acids. Germline V gives CDR1 MNHNY, CDR2 SVGAGI (reference sequence).

The chain links TRBV20-1 to TRBJ1-5, with D possibly matching TRBD1 (6 bases). The CDR3 is 15 residues long. CDR1 DFQATT and CDR2 SNEGSKA come from the germline V gene (reference sequence). The V gene lost 1 base and the J gene lost 2 bases, with 12 bases spanning the gap. The CDR3 bases are TGCAGTGCTAGAGCGGCAGGGGAGGGCAATCAGCCCCAGCATTTT. It yields the protein CSARAAGEGNQPQHF.

There are a few counts of this clonotype. V is TRBV5-1 and J is TRBJ2-1, with D perhaps matching TRBD1 or TRBD2 (5 bases each). CDR3 length: 14 amino acids. From germline, CDR1 is SGHRS and CDR2 YFSETQ. V lost 5 bases, J lost 3 bases, and 12 bases lay in between. Here the CDR3 DNA reads TGCGCCAGCAGTGGGGATGGGGGCTACAATGAGCAGTTCTTC. This translates into CASSGDGGYNEQFF. The complete variable domain, with remaining parts taken from reference TRBV5-1 and TRBJ2-1, reads KAGVTQTPRYLIKTRGQQVTLSCSPISGHRSVSWYQQTPGQGLQFLFEYFSETQRNKGNFPGRFSGRQFSNSRSEMNVSTLELGDSALYLCASSGDGGYNEQFFGPGTRLTVL.

This clonotype was detected ten times or more. The chain joins TRBV7-8 to TRBJ2-5, with D perhaps matching TRBD2 (6 bases). Trimming stripped 5 bases from V and 4 bases from J, with 14 bases between. This CDR3 has 14 residues. Per the germline V gene, CDR1 is SGHVS and CDR2 is FQNEAQ. The CDR3 coding sequence is TGTGCCAGCAGCCTACCGGGAGCCCCAGAGACCCAGTACTTC. Translated, it gives CASSLPGAPETQYF.

The chain has TRBV6-1 and TRBJ2-1, with D possibly TRBD1 on 6 matching bases. Between the trimmed V and J ends, which lost 5 bases and 2 bases, there was a span of 16 bases. The CDR3 spans 16 residues. Germline assignment: CDR1 MNHNS and CDR2 SASEGT. The DNA for the CDR3 is TGTGCCAGCAGTCGGGACATAAACCCTACCTACAATGAGCAGTTCTTC. Translated: CASSRDINPTYNEQFF.

The rearrangement joins TRBV7-2 to TRBJ2-5; possible D gene TRBD2, 6 bases. The CDR3 extends over 13 amino acids. Trimming cost V 5 bases and J 5 bases, with 12 bases left between them. Germline CDR1 reads SGHTA; CDR2 reads FQGNSA. The CDR3 sequence: CASSRRGYETQYF. CDR3 coding DNA: TGTGCCAGCAGCCGACGGGGGTATGAGACCCAGTACTTC.

J is TRBJ2-3 and V is TRBV11-3; TRBD1 is a possible D gene (5 bases). Trimming removed 5 bases from V and 3 bases from J, with 12 bases in between. Germline V gene data show CDR1 as SGHNT and CDR2 as YENEEA. The CDR3 has 14 amino acids. The CDR3 loop reads CASSLFQGTDTQYF. The CDR3 DNA reads TGTGCCAGCAGCCTATTCCAGGGAACAGATACGCAGTATTTT. The full variable domain, rest sourced from reference TRBV11-3 and TRBJ2-3, is EAGVVQSPRYKIIEKKQPVAFWCNPISGHNTLYWYLQNLGQGPELLIRYENEEAVDDSQLPKDRFSAERLKGVDSTLKIQPAELGDSAVYLCASSLFQGTDTQYFGPGTRLTVL.

The chain recombines TRBV28 with TRBJ2-5; D might be TRBD1 (5 bases). The DNA end favors TRBJ2-1, so the J call may be wrong. Germline V lookup: CDR1 MDHEN, CDR2 SYDVKM. The CDR3 sequence is 13 residues long. The CDR3, as DNA: TGTGCCAGCAGTGGAATGCAGGGAAATGAGCAGTTCTTC. Its translation: CASSGMQGNEQFF.

The chain couples TRBV30 to TRBJ1-1; the D gene is possibly TRBD1 (6 bases). CDR3 size: 13 residues. Trimming left V 0 bases short and J 1 base short, with 6 bases between. The germline V gene has CDR1 GTSNPN and CDR2 SVGIG (reference sequence). This CDR3 reads CAWSVQGNTEAFF. The CDR3 DNA follows: TGTGCCTGGAGTGTACAGGGGAACACTGAAGCTTTCTTT.

J is TRBJ2-5 and V is TRBV6-5; D is ambiguous. Gene TRBJ2-7 matches the end of the DNA better, so the J call may be wrong. The CDR3 is 14 residues long. Germline V gene data show CDR1 as MNHEY and CDR2 as SVGAGI. CDR3 amino acids: CASSYEVGSYEQYF. The DNA for the CDR3 is TGTGCCAGCAGTTACGAGGTTGGCTCCTACGAGCAGTACTTC.

In its sample, this clonotype was seen a few times. This chain links TRBV28 with TRBJ1-5; D may be TRBD1 (6 bases). Germline V CDR1 and CDR2: MDHEN, SYDVKM. The CDR3 is 14 residues long. The ends were cut back, 3 bases at V and 6 bases at J, with 12 bases in the middle. The CDR3 here is CASSFRGWIQPQHF. The CDR3 nucleotides are TGTGCCAGCAGTTTCAGGGGATGGATTCAGCCCCAGCATTTT.

The rearrangement joins TRBV27 to TRBJ2-2; D gene ambiguous. V gave up 10 bases and J gave up 4 bases, with 10 bases separating them. Germline loops: CDR1 MNHEY, CDR2 SMNVEV (reference sequence). This CDR3 is built from 12 residues. The CDR3 protein is CAILLVTGELFF. For the CDR3, the DNA is TGTGCCATCCTTCTAGTCACCGGGGAGCTGTTTTTT.

This clonotype was counted between two and nine times. V gene TRBV7-2 combines with J gene TRBJ2-4; possibly TRBD1 for D (6 bases). V shed 0 bases and J shed 8 bases, with 14 bases lying between them. Germline CDR1 and CDR2: SGHTA and FQGNSA. This CDR3 comprises 15 residues. CDR3 nucleotides: TGTGCCAGCAGCTTAGCGCAGGGGCGCATCCACATTCAGTACTTC. Amino acid sequence: CASSLAQGRIHIQYF.

V usage is TRBV2 and J usage is TRBJ2-1, with 7 bases lining up with TRBD2. The CDR3 runs to 13 residues. The V gene's germline CDR1 is SNHLY and CDR2 FYNNEI. The V and J ends lost 4 bases and 4 bases, in that order; junction bases with no gene match: 1. The DNA for the CDR3 is TGTGCCAGCAGTGGGGGGGGTTACAATGAGCAGTTCTTC. Its translation is CASSGGGYNEQFF.